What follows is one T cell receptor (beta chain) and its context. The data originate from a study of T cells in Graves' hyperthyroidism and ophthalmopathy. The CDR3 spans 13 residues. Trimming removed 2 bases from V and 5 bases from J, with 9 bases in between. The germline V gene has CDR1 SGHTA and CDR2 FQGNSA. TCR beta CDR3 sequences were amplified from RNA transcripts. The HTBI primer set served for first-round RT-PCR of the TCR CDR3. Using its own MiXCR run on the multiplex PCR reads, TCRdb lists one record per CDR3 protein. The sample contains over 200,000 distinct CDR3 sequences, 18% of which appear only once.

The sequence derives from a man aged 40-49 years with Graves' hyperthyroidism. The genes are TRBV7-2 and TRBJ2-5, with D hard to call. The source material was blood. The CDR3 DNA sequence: TGTGCCAGCAGCTTAAATACGAGGGAGACCCAGTACTTC. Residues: CASSLNTRETQYF.